This T cell receptor (beta chain) came from a study of technical replicates of blood from several donors. CDR1 is MNHEY, CDR2 SMNVEV, per germline (reference sequence). V was shortened by 5 bases and J by 1 base, with 5 bases between the two germline ends. There are 13 residues in the CDR3. Sequenced by immunoSEQ multiplex PCR; TCRdb stores in-frame clones only, minus some. This table holds about 70,000 clones, roughly 96% found once. Sample: T cells isolated from PBMCs. The gene calls are TRBV27 and TRBJ2-2; D not resolved. The source of this sequence is a human donor in good health. CDR3 sequence reads: CASSAGNTGELFF. CDR3 DNA sequence: TGTGCCAGCAGTGCCGGGAACACCGGGGAGCTGTTTTTT.